This TCR beta chain was documented in a study of T cell responses to AZD1222 COVID-19 vaccine. Whole-study findings and limits: Once two AZD1222 doses were given, Spike-specific TCR breadth and depth went up. Mapped onto spike, vaccine-associated CD4 TCRs spanned it and were dominant at 160-218 and 743-854.

Assay used: immunoSEQ multiplex PCR; TCRdb lists only in-frame clones, some missing. The sample records 150,000 or so clones, 85% to 95% being singletons. Of note for this clone: The antigen remains undetermined.

CDR3 length: 15 amino acids. V was cut by 1 base and J by 1 base, with 6 bases left in between. Germline V gene lookup returns CDR1 SGHRS and CDR2 YFSETQ. This chain links TRBV5-1 with TRBJ2-6; D not certain. The sequence derives from an adult in good health. The source was peripheral blood, collected on day 0 of AZD1222 vaccination. In DNA, the CDR3 is TGCGCCAGCAGCTTGAGCCTTTCTGGGGCCAACGTCCTGACTTTC. Translation: CASSLSLSGANVLTF.